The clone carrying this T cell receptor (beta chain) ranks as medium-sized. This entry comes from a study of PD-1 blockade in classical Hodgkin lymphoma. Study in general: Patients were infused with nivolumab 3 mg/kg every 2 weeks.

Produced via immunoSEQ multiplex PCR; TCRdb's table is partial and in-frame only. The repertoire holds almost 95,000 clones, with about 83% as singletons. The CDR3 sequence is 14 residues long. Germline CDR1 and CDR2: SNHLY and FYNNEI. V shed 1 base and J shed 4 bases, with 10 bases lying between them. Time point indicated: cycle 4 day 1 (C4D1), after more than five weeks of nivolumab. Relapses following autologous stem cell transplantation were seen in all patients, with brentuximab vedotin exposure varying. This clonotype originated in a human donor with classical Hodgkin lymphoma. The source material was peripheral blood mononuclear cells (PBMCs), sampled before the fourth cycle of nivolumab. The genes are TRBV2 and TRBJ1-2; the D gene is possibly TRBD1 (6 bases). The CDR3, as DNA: TGTGCCAGCAGTGAAGGGGGGGCTGGCTATGGCTACACCTTC. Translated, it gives CASSEGGAGYGYTF. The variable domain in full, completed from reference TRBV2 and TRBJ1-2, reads EPEVTQTPSHQVTQMGQEVILRCVPISNHLYFYWYRQILGQKVEFLVSFYNNEISEKSEIFDDQFSVERPDGSNFTLKIRSTKLEDSAMYFCASSEGGAGYGYTFGSGTRLTVV.